The TCR beta chain under discussion was sequenced for a study of T cell responses to AZD1222 COVID-19 vaccine. Generated by immunoSEQ multiplex PCR, the TCRdb table keeps only in-frame clones and is missing some. The sample records roughly 140,000 clones, around 90% being singletons. This CDR3 has 14 amino acids. V trimming: 4 bases; J trimming: 7 bases; junction bases outside the gene matches: 4. From germline, CDR1 is MNHEY and CDR2 SVGAGI. Sequenced material: peripheral blood, taken 28 days after the second AZD1222 dose. The chain joins TRBV6-5 to TRBJ1-5, with TRBD1 identical over 10 bases. The receptor was derived from an adult who received the AZD1222 COVID-19 vaccine. As DNA, the CDR3 is TGTGCCAGCAGTTCGACAGGGGGCTCCCAGCCCCAGCATTTT. It translates to CASSSTGGSQPQHF.